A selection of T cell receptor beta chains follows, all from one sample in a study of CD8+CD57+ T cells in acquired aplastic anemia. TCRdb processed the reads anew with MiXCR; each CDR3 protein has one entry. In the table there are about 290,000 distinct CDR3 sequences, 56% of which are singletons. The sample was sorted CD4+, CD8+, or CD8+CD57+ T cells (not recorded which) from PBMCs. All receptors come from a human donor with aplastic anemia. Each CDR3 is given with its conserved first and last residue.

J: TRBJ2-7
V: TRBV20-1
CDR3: CSAREGPYEQYF

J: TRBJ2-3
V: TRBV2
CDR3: CASSERGGAGDTQYF

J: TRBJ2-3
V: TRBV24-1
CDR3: CATSDLTGPTDTQYF

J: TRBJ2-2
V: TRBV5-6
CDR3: CASKEGTNTGELFF

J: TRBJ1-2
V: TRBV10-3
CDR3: CAISDGDRVNGYTF

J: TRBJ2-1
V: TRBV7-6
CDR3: CASSRGRGNEQFF

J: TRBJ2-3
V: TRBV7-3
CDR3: CASSLDRQPADTQYF

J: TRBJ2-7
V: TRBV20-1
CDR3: CSAMASSTDGSEQYF

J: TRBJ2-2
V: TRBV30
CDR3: CAWSDQGRGETGELFF

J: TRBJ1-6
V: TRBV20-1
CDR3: CSATDGIAPLHF